The next 26 T cell receptor beta chains were all read from a single sample in a study of control samples from healthy donors and cancer patients. Profiled with immunoSEQ multiplex PCR; TCRdb holds only in-frame clones, not every one. Of some 220,000 clones in the sample, roughly 94% are singletons; the top ten hold 1.5%. The material sequenced was blood. The receptors were gathered from a man aged 45-60 years in good health.

This clone is categorized as large. V is TRBV4-1 and J is TRBJ1-1; no clear D. CDR3 length: 16 residues. V was cut by 0 bases and J by 0 bases, with 11 bases left in between. Looked up from germline, CDR1 is MGHRA and CDR2 is YSYEKL. CDR3 sequence (DNA): TGCGCCAGCAGCCAAGATGGCAGCAGAATGAACACTGAAGCTTTCTTT. Translated, it gives CASSQDGSRMNTEAFF.

The CDR3 nucleotides are TGTGCCAGCAGTGTCTTTGGGAGGGAGCGGGACAATGAGCAGTTCTTC. It codes for CASSVFGRERDNEQFF. V usage is TRBV2 and J usage is TRBJ2-1; TRBD2 matches at 7 bases. The CDR3 is 16 residues long. Germline assignment: CDR1 SNHLY and CDR2 FYNNEI. J lost 5 bases, V lost 4 bases, and 11 bases had no gene match.

The rearrangement links TRBV15 to TRBJ1-6, with D tentatively TRBD1 (5 bases). Trimming removed 3 bases from V and 7 bases from J, with 16 bases in between. This CDR3 spans 16 amino acids. The germline V gene has CDR1 LNHNV and CDR2 YYDKDF (reference sequence). The CDR3 protein is CATSRGWGVENSPLHF. The CDR3 bases are TGTGCCACCAGCAGGGGATGGGGGGTAGAGAATTCACCCCTCCACTTT.

This rearrangement joins TRBV5-1 to TRBJ1-1; 7 positions agree with TRBD1. After removal of 4 bases from V and 1 base from J, the junction contained 7 bases not matched to a gene. Germline loops: CDR1 SGHRS, CDR2 YFSETQ. The CDR3 contains 15 residues. The CDR3, as DNA: TGCGCCAGCAGCGGTGGACAGGCTCAGAACACTGAAGCTTTCTTT. Translated: CASSGGQAQNTEAFF. The whole variable domain, remainder taken from reference TRBV5-1 and TRBJ1-1, is KAGVTQTPRYLIKTRGQQVTLSCSPISGHRSVSWYQQTPGQGLQFLFEYFSETQRNKGNFPGRFSGRQFSNSRSEMNVSTLELGDSALYLCASSGGQAQNTEAFFGQGTRLTVV.

This chain joins TRBV6-6 and TRBJ1-2; D call uncertain. The CDR3 loop spans 14 amino acids. CDR1 is MNHNY, CDR2 SVGAGI, per germline (reference sequence). V lost 5 bases to trimming and J lost 2 bases, with 12 bases between them. The CDR3 region has the DNA TGTGCCAGCAGTATCCCCTCAAGCAACTATGGCTACACCTTC. Its translation is CASSIPSSNYGYTF.

The CDR3 loop reads CATITDSPSSYNEQFF. CDR3 DNA sequence: TGTGCCACCATCACGGACAGTCCCTCCTCCTACAATGAGCAGTTCTTC. The J gene is TRBJ2-1, the V gene TRBV10-3, with D maybe TRBD1 (6 bases). The CDR3 covers 16 residues. Germline CDR1 reads ENHRY; CDR2 reads SYGVKD. Trimming removed 10 bases from V and 0 bases from J, with 19 bases in between.

This rearrangement joins TRBV30 to TRBJ1-3, with D maybe TRBD1 (5 bases). The CDR3 spans 15 residues. The germline V gene has CDR1 GTSNPN and CDR2 SVGIG (reference sequence). Trimming shortened V by 0 bases and J by 0 bases, and 9 bases separated the two germline ends. CDR3 amino acids: CAWSVGGTSGNTIYF. The CDR3 DNA reads TGTGCCTGGAGTGTCGGAGGGACCTCTGGAAACACCATATATTTT.

The rearrangement links TRBV6-5 to TRBJ1-2, with D unresolved. CDR3 length: 13 amino acids. Trimming removed 4 bases from V and 6 bases from J, with 12 bases in between. Germline values: CDR1 MNHEY, CDR2 SVGAGI. DNA of the CDR3: TGTGCCAGCAGTTTACTCAGAGGAGATGGCTACACCTTC. Its translation: CASSLLRGDGYTF.

The chain has TRBV19 and TRBJ1-2, with TRBD1 as a possible D gene (5 bases). Trimming cost V 3 bases and J 8 bases, with 13 bases left between them. Germline V gives CDR1 LNHDA, CDR2 SQIVND (reference sequence). The CDR3 is 13 residues long. The CDR3 nucleotides read TGTGCCAGTAGTATCTTAGAGGGACGCGGCTACACCTTC. Translation: CASSILEGRGYTF.

The chain recombines TRBV2 with TRBJ2-4, with 7 bases aligning to TRBD2. This CDR3 contains 15 residues. The V gene's germline CDR1 is SNHLY and CDR2 FYNNEI. J gave up 0 bases and V 3 bases, and 2 bases lay outside the gene matches. As DNA, the CDR3 is TGTGCCAGCAGTGAGGGGGGGATAGCCAAAAACATTCAGTACTTC. Protein sequence: CASSEGGIAKNIQYF.

V is TRBV5-1 and J is TRBJ2-5; 8 positions match TRBD1. The CDR3 is 14 amino acids. The germline V gene has CDR1 SGHRS and CDR2 YFSETQ. J was trimmed by 1 base and V by 2 bases; bases with no gene match: 1. CDR3 nucleotides: TGCGCCAGCAGCTTAGGACAGGGCCAAGAGACCCAGTACTTC. Protein product: CASSLGQGQETQYF.

The J gene is TRBJ2-7, the V gene TRBV6-6; D is ambiguous. The CDR3 loop spans 12 amino acids. Looked up from germline, CDR1 is MNHNY and CDR2 is SVGAGI (reference sequence). The V gene lost 2 bases and the J gene lost 2 bases, with 4 bases spanning the gap. Written as DNA, the CDR3 is TGTGCCAGCAGTTACAACACCTACGAGCAGTACTTC. This codes for CASSYNTYEQYF.

CDR3 sequence: CAWTPGIKTGELFF. In nucleotides, the CDR3 is TGTGCCTGGACCCCGGGGATCAAGACCGGGGAGCTGTTTTTT. The rearrangement joins TRBV30 to TRBJ2-2; the D gene is possibly TRBD2 (5 bases). Germline V gene sequence: CDR1 GTSNPN, CDR2 SVGIG (reference sequence). V was cut by 4 bases and J by 5 bases, with 14 bases left in between. The CDR3 sequence is 14 residues long.

This chain joins TRBV24-1 and TRBJ2-1; 7 positions match TRBD2. From germline, CDR1 is KGHDR and CDR2 SFDVKD. The CDR3 sequence is 15 residues long. The V segment lost 5 bases and the J segment 3 bases; nucleotides outside the gene matches: 6. The CDR3 loop is CATSARGGNYNEQFF. The CDR3 DNA sequence: TGTGCCACCAGTGCCCGGGGAGGGAACTACAATGAGCAGTTCTTC.

The chain couples TRBV18 to TRBJ2-2; 8 bases align to TRBD1. With 4 bases clipped from V and 4 bases from J, the junction kept 5 bases outside the gene matches. Per germline, CDR1 KGHSH and CDR2 LQKENI. This CDR3 has 15 amino acids. The CDR3 region is CASSRQGARTGELFF. For the CDR3, the DNA is TGTGCCAGCTCACGGCAGGGGGCGCGCACCGGGGAGCTGTTTTTT.

V gene TRBV20-1 combines with J gene TRBJ1-5; possibly TRBD1 for D (5 bases). Germline V gene lookup returns CDR1 DFQATT and CDR2 SNEGSKA (reference sequence). With 3 bases removed from V and 0 bases from J, the gap between germline ends came to 9 bases. CDR3 size: 14 residues. CDR3 residues: CSASRGDSNQPQHF. The CDR3 DNA sequence: TGCAGTGCTAGTAGGGGAGATAGCAATCAGCCCCAGCATTTT.

This chain uses TRBV11-2 with TRBJ2-5; 8 bases are a match to TRBD2. This CDR3 is built from 19 residues. The V gene end was trimmed by 5 bases and the J gene end by 1 base; junction bases not matched to a gene: 18. The germline V gene encodes CDR1 SGHAT and CDR2 FQNNGV. The CDR3 DNA is TGTGCCAGCAGCCCCAGGGTGCGGGGGGCTTACTTTTCCCAAGAGACCCAGTACTTC. It translates to CASSPRVRGAYFSQETQYF. Using reference TRBV11-2 and TRBJ2-5 for the parts outside the CDR3, the full variable domain is EAGVAQSPRYKIIEKRQSVAFWCNPISGHATLYWYQQILGQGPKLLIQFQNNGVVDDSQLPKDRFSAERLKGVDSTLKIQPAKLEDSAVYLCASSPRVRGAYFSQETQYFGPGTRLLVL.

The chain joins TRBV27 to TRBJ2-7; D call uncertain. This CDR3 contains 14 residues. Trimming pared 4 bases from V and 3 bases from J, leaving 13 bases between. Germline-derived CDR1 and CDR2 are MNHEY and SMNVEV (reference sequence). The CDR3 DNA sequence: TGTGCCAGCAGTTACCGCGCGACAAACTACGAGCAGTACTTC. Translation: CASSYRATNYEQYF.

The chain uses TRBV29-1 and TRBJ1-1, with 7 positions matching TRBD1. The length of the CDR3 is 11 residues. Germline CDR1 and CDR2: SQVTM and ANQGSEA. V lost 8 bases and J lost 6; bases outside the gene matches: 6. The CDR3 DNA follows: TGCAGCTGTAACAGGGGATCTGAAGCTTTCTTT. Protein product: CSCNRGSEAFF.

The V call is TRBV18, the J call TRBJ1-1; unclear D gene. The V and J ends lost 0 bases and 3 bases respectively, with 11 bases between them. The CDR3 length is 15 residues. From germline, CDR1 is KGHSH and CDR2 LQKENI. The CDR3 nucleotides read TGTGCCAGCTCACCACCGGGCTACGCAGACACTGAAGCTTTCTTT. Protein product: CASSPPGYADTEAFF.

The CDR3 loop reads CASRREGAAYF. The CDR3 nucleotides read TGTGCCAGCAGGAGGGAGGGGGCGGCGTATTTT. V usage is TRBV6-5 and J usage is TRBJ2-3; TRBD1 or TRBD2 may be the D gene (7 bases each). Germline V CDR1 and CDR2: MNHEY, SVGAGI. This CDR3 contains 11 residues. V was shortened by 6 bases and J by 14 bases, with 15 bases between the two germline ends.

The chain employs TRBV7-9 and TRBJ1-6; D may be TRBD1 (5 bases). Germline CDR1 SEHNR, CDR2 FQNEAQ (reference sequence). CDR3 size: 14 residues. The V end lost 4 bases, the J end lost 10 bases, and 14 bases lay between the germline ends. The DNA for the CDR3 is TGTGCCAGCAGCTCAGTCGGGGGTCAATCACCCCTCCACTTT. Translated: CASSSVGGQSPLHF.

This clone has just one count. This chain uses TRBV28 with TRBJ1-1, with 12 nucleotides matching TRBD1. This CDR3 has 15 residues. V shed 4 bases and J 7 bases; nucleotides not matched to a gene: 7. Germline V gives CDR1 MDHEN, CDR2 SYDVKM. The CDR3 here is CASSSPGQGAGEAFF. For the CDR3, the DNA is TGTGCCAGCAGTTCACCGGGACAGGGGGCCGGTGAAGCTTTCTTT. Full variable domain (remainder filled in from reference TRBV28 and TRBJ1-1): DVKVTQSSRYLVKRTGEKVFLECVQDMDHENMFWYRQDPGLGLRLIYFSYDVKMKEKGDIPEGYSVSREKKERFSLILESASTNQTSMYLCASSSPGQGAGEAFFGQGTRLTVV.

The chain links TRBV10-1 to TRBJ2-3; 10 bases match TRBD2. There are 14 residues in the CDR3. Trimming removed 4 bases from V and 4 bases from J; junction bases left unmatched: 2. Germline values: CDR1 WNHNN, CDR2 SYGVQD (reference sequence). CDR3: CASSVGTSADTQYF. DNA for the CDR3: TGCGCCAGCAGTGTTGGGACTAGCGCAGATACGCAGTATTTT.

Here the CDR3 reads CASSLRQEKLFF. As DNA, the CDR3 is TGTGCCAGCAGCCTACGACAGGAAAAACTGTTTTTT. V and J are TRBV7-9 and TRBJ1-4; the D gene is possibly TRBD1 (5 bases). This CDR3 region has 12 residues. V was trimmed by 5 bases and J by 8 bases, leaving 9 bases between them. The V gene's germline CDR1 is SEHNR and CDR2 FQNEAQ (reference sequence).

The V call is TRBV18, the J call TRBJ1-5; D is perhaps TRBD1 (5 bases). The V and J ends lost 2 bases and 6 bases respectively, with 11 bases between them. CDR1 and CDR2 (germline): KGHSH, LQKENI. This CDR3 is 14 amino acids long. CDR3 region: CASSPWAGSQPQHF. For the CDR3, the DNA is TGTGCCAGCTCACCATGGGCAGGGTCTCAGCCCCAGCATTTT.